This T cell receptor (beta chain) was identified in a study of tumor-infiltrating lymphocytes in primary liver carcinoma (dated by TCRdb to the late 2010s). Regarding the study in general: Between late 2015 and early 2016, about 5 patients in China with histopathologically diagnosed primary liver carcinoma had their tumors surgically resected. The five patients, three men and two women aged 30 to 69 years, had hepatocellular carcinoma (four) or combined HCC and intrahepatic cholangiocarcinoma (one). The five patients had tumors of stage T1-T3 N0M0, with maximum diameters ranging from about 4.2 to 10 cm. Samples yielded roughly 3.65 to 7.13 million productive TCRbeta reads; read depth did not differ significantly between tissue types. The study combined TCRbeta repertoire sequencing, expression microarrays and whole-exome sequencing across five regions of each liver tumor, with adjacent normal tissue and blood. A total of some 35 specimens from 5 patients went through TCRbeta repertoire sequencing, namely 25 tumor regions, 5 adjacent noncancerous liver tissues and 5 peripheral blood samples. Reproducibility between technical replicate repertoires was high, with correlation coefficients above 0.95 and mean shared-clone rates approximately 0.91. Points the paper makes about the study in general: The study included only a few patients, and the authors note findings should be validated in a larger study. Bulk unsorted samples precluded comparing CD4+ and CD8+ T cell repertoires. Compared with blood, tumors had a significantly larger share of the repertoire taken up by the top 250 clones (p = 0.039). Consistent with antigen-driven expansion, pairs of tumor regions showed higher repertoire overlap (mean around 36%) than either tumor-adjacent pairs (approximately 17%) or tumor-blood pairs (around 15%). Only the TCR beta chain was sequenced, so true repertoire diversity is likely underestimated because unpaired alpha chains were not captured.

Concerning this clonotype: Its antigen is unknown. This sequence may be a read error, since a much larger clone differs from it by one base.

Blood RNA was extracted from unsorted whole blood with TRIzol reagent; germline DNA came from the DNeasy Blood & Tissue kit. Chronic HBV infection was present in the patients, and the patients were treatment-naive at sampling. Before surgery, roughly 4.2 milliliters of peripheral blood were drawn into K2EDTA tubes. TCRbeta-specific cDNA was reverse-transcribed from approximately 0.5 ug total RNA using a constant-region primer and ProtoScript II reverse transcriptase. Three nested multiplex PCR rounds, following a slightly modified ARM-PCR procedure, were used to build the TCRbeta libraries. Each of the first two PCR rounds ran for about 10 cycles and used multiplex TRBV1-TRBV30 forward primers together with a Cbeta reverse primer. A final 25-cycle PCR with Deep VentR polymerase added sample barcodes and Illumina adapters. Before sequencing, amplicons of 200-500 bp were gel-purified using a QIAquick gel extraction kit. TCRbeta amplicons were sequenced on an Illumina HiSeq 2500 with 250-bp paired-end reads. On the authors' methods: To recover full CDR3 sequences, reads were quality-trimmed using Trimmomatic v0.33 and paired reads were then merged using FLASH v1.2.11. V, D and J germline segments were assigned to the rearranged TCRbeta sequences using MiGEC v1.2.1b. Clonotype statistics and Shannon-Wiener diversity indices were computed with VDJtools v1.0.0. Except for diversity analysis, only the 250 most abundant clonotypes of each sample were used in subsequent analyses to reduce sampling bias. The public reads were reprocessed in TCRdb via fastp at Q25 and MiXCR, keeping in-frame beta chains. CDR3 protein duplicates are merged, each entry listing the most common genes and DNA. These V and J calls are TCRdb output, not the study's own analysis. The sample table contains about 200,000 distinct CDR3 sequences; only one count was recorded for less than 65% of them. The ten top clones hold about 7.1% of the sample.

The CDR3, from cysteine to phenylalanine, totals 16 residues. Kept here is only the CDR3 DNA, which spans 48 bases and is read in frame from base 1. Looking up the germline V gene yields CDR1 SQVTM and CDR2 ANQGSEA. The source of this sequence is a woman aged 60-75 years with primary liver carcinoma and hepatitis B virus infection. The chain employs TRBV29-1 and TRBJ2-2; TRBD2 agrees with 10 junctional bases. The sample taken for sequencing was peripheral blood. The DNA sequence is given as TGCAGCGTTGTAGGCCTAGCGGGAGTTAACACCGGGGAGCCGTTTTTT. Translated, it gives CSVVGLAGVNTGEPFF.